This is a list of T cell receptor beta chains from one sample in a study of shared clonotypes between healthy human individuals. This table comes from immunoSEQ multiplex PCR, and its TCRdb copy is limited to in-frame clones, with some not included. The data contain 450,000 to 600,000 clones, 79% of them singletons. Sequencing used PBMCs. The receptors originated from a woman between 40 and 55 years old in good health. Some clones in this sample may be carry-over from other donors' samples. Each CDR3 is given with its conserved first and last residue. A D gene is named only where the DNA matches it firmly. A clone size is listed for some rows: how often the clone was seen (once, few, many), or a class if it is expanded.

v_call	d_call	j_call	cdr3_length	clone_size	cdr3_nt	cdr3_aa
TRBV2	TRBD2	TRBJ2-1	15	-	TGTGCCAGCCCCGGACTAGCGGGTACCTACAATGAGCAGTTCTTC	CASPGLAGTYNEQFF
TRBV6-6	-	TRBJ2-3	15	-	TGTGCCAGCAGTTCCCACTCCGACAGAACAGATACGCAGTATTTT	CASSSHSDRTDTQYF
TRBV6-5	TRBD2	TRBJ2-7	15	once	TGTGCCAGCAGTCCTAAACTAGCGGGACTCTACGAGCAGTACTTC	CASSPKLAGLYEQYF
TRBV6-1	TRBD1	TRBJ2-2	15	once	TGTGCCAGCAGTTCCTTACAGGGGGCGACCGGGGAGCTGTTTTTT	CASSSLQGATGELFF
TRBV5-6	TRBD1	TRBJ1-2	14	-	TGTGCCAGCAGCTTCGGACAGGCATATTATGGCTACACCTTC	CASSFGQAYYGYTF
TRBV5-4	TRBD1	TRBJ1-2	16	-	TGTGCCAGCAGCTCCGGGACAGGGACCCAAAACTATGGCTACACCTTC	CASSSGTGTQNYGYTF
TRBV7-3	TRBD1	TRBJ1-2	16	few	TGTGCCAGCAGCCCGAAGGGGACAGGGGTAACCTATGGCTACACCTTC	CASSPKGTGVTYGYTF
TRBV7-9	TRBD1	TRBJ2-7	13	-	TGTGCCAGCAGCTTGGACAGGGCCGGTGAGCAGTACTTC	CASSLDRAGEQYF
TRBV7-9	-	TRBJ2-2	16	once	TGTGCCAGCAGCTTAGAAGTGGGAGCGAACACCGGGGAGCTGTTTTTT	CASSLEVGANTGELFF
TRBV7-3	-	TRBJ2-5	16	-	TGTGCCAGCAGCTTAACGGGGCGGAGGGTTCAAGAGACCCAGTACTTC	CASSLTGRRVQETQYF
TRBV30	-	TRBJ1-4	15	-	TGTGCCTGGAGTTGGCTCGGGGGCACTAATGAAAAACTGTTTTTT	CAWSWLGGTNEKLFF
TRBV19	-	TRBJ1-4	15	-	TGTGCCAGTAGCCCCCCGAATGGGATTAATGAAAAACTGTTTTTT	CASSPPNGINEKLFF
TRBV5-1	-	TRBJ2-7	15	-	TGCGCCAGCAGCTTGGCCCCAGGGATAGTCTACGAGCAGTACTTC	CASSLAPGIVYEQYF
TRBV7-2	TRBD1	TRBJ2-7	16	-	TGTGCCAGCAGCTTAAGTGCCGGGACAGGGGGCCGCGAGCAGTACTTC	CASSLSAGTGGREQYF
TRBV28	-	TRBJ1-5	16	-	TGTGCCAGCAACCCACCGACAGGACCCTCAAATCAGCCCCAGCATTTT	CASNPPTGPSNQPQHF
TRBV6-4	-	TRBJ2-3	15	-	TGTGCCAGCAGCCCATTGGGCACTAGTAGAGATACGCAGTATTTT	CASSPLGTSRDTQYF
TRBV20-1	-	TRBJ2-1	11	-	TGCAGTGCAAGGACCGTTAATGAGCAGTTCTTC	CSARTVNEQFF
TRBV5-4	-	TRBJ2-7	13	-	TGTGCCAGCAGCTTAATCTCAAGGCGGGAGCAGTACTTC	CASSLISRREQYF
TRBV6-1	-	TRBJ2-6	18	once	TGTGCCAGCAGTGAAGGAGGGGCGGGGAGCTCTGGGGCCAACGTCCTGACTTTC	CASSEGGAGSSGANVLTF
TRBV5-3	-	TRBJ1-5	15	-	TGTGCCAGAAGTCGGCGAAATACTAGCAATCAGCCCCAGCATTTT	CARSRRNTSNQPQHF
TRBV5-4	TRBD2	TRBJ2-7	16	-	TGTGCCAGCAGCTTGGTCCGTACTAGCGGGGGCGACGAGCAGTACTTC	CASSLVRTSGGDEQYF
TRBV28	TRBD2	TRBJ2-3	17	-	TGTGCCAGCAGGGCCACACTAGCGGGAGGGCCGGTGGATACGCAGTATTTT	CASRATLAGGPVDTQYF
TRBV11-2	-	TRBJ1-2	14	-	TGTGCCAGCAGCTTAGAGGGAATTACAGGGTTGAGGACCTTC	CASSLEGITGLRTF
TRBV27	TRBD2	TRBJ2-7	15	once	TGTGCCAGCACTCCGGGACTAGCGTTCTCCTACGAGCAGTACTTC	CASTPGLAFSYEQYF
TRBV19	-	TRBJ1-1	16	-	TGTGCCAGTAGCCCCTCTAGGGGGGCGGGTGGAACTGAAGCTTTCTTT	CASSPSRGAGGTEAFF
TRBV19	-	TRBJ1-4	13	-	TGTGCCACCTCAGGGATCGCTAATGAAAAACTGTTTTTT	CATSGIANEKLFF
TRBV5-1	-	TRBJ1-3	15	-	TGCGCCAGCAGCCTCGGGACCGGCGGCGTAAACACCATATATTTT	CASSLGTGGVNTIYF
TRBV14	-	TRBJ1-4	19	many	TGTGCCAGCAGCCAAGATCCTGGTTTTCTCGGGGCCCATAATGAAAAACTGTTTTTT	CASSQDPGFLGAHNEKLFF
TRBV7-6	-	TRBJ2-7	13	-	TGTGCCAGCAGCGCACGCCCCAGAATCGAGCAGTACTTC	CASSARPRIEQYF
TRBV5-1	-	TRBJ2-5	15	-	TGCGCCAGCAGCTTGGAAGCGCCGCGTGGAGAGACCCAGTACTTC	CASSLEAPRGETQYF
TRBV28	-	TRBJ1-1	16	-	TGTGCCAGCAGTTTAAATGGTAGGGCCCTTAACACTGAAGCTTTCTTT	CASSLNGRALNTEAFF
TRBV7-2	-	TRBJ2-7	14	-	TGTGCCAGCAGCTTAGGACCTAACTCCTACGAGCAGTACTTC	CASSLGPNSYEQYF
TRBV4-2	TRBD2	TRBJ2-1	18	-	TGTGCCAGCAGCCAAGATCCCGCGGGGCTAGCGGCACTCAATGAGCAGTTCTTC	CASSQDPAGLAALNEQFF
TRBV11-2	-	TRBJ1-2	16	-	TGTGCCAGCAGCTTAGTGGTGACCTGGACTAACTATGGCTACACCTTC	CASSLVVTWTNYGYTF
TRBV7-6	TRBD1	TRBJ2-1	18	-	TGTGCCAGCAGCTTAGCCTCACAGGGGGCAAGCTCCTACAATGAGCAGTTCTTC	CASSLASQGASSYNEQFF
TRBV28	-	TRBJ1-4	14	once	TGTGCCAGCAGTTTTTGGCAGAATAATGAAAAACTGTTTTTT	CASSFWQNNEKLFF
TRBV18	TRBD1	TRBJ2-1	14	-	TGTGCCAGCCGGGTACAGGGGGCAGACGATGAGCAGTTCTTC	CASRVQGADDEQFF
TRBV28	TRBD1	TRBJ1-1	16	-	TGTGCCAGCAGTTACTCCCTAGACAGGGGGAACACTGAAGCTTTCTTT	CASSYSLDRGNTEAFF
TRBV6-5	-	TRBJ1-2	14	-	TGTGCCAGCAGTCTAGGTCGGGGCTGGAGTGGCTACACCTTC	CASSLGRGWSGYTF
TRBV27	TRBD1	TRBJ1-2	16	-	TGTGCCAGCAGTGTTGGACAGGGAGAAAATAACTATGGCTACACCTTC	CASSVGQGENNYGYTF
TRBV7-2	TRBD2	TRBJ2-1	16	-	TGTGCCAGCAGCTCCCCGACTAGCGGAGCCTACAATGAGCAGTTCTTC	CASSSPTSGAYNEQFF
TRBV5-1	-	TRBJ1-1	17	-	TGCGCCAGCAGCTTGGTAACAGGGCGACGTCGGGACACTGAAGCTTTCTTT	CASSLVTGRRRDTEAFF
TRBV2	-	TRBJ2-1	11	few	TGTGCCAGCAGTATTTACAATGAGCAGTTCTTC	CASSIYNEQFF
TRBV7-2	-	TRBJ2-5	13	-	TGTGCCAGCAGCTTAAGACAGTTAGAGACCCAGTACTTC	CASSLRQLETQYF
TRBV11-2	-	TRBJ2-7	13	-	TGTGCCAGCAGCTTTGGGGGCGAATACGAGCAGTACTTC	CASSFGGEYEQYF
TRBV10-2	-	TRBJ1-1	13	-	TGCGCCAGCACCCTCCGGGGTGACACTGAAGCTTTCTTT	CASTLRGDTEAFF
TRBV10-3	-	TRBJ2-5	14	-	TGTGCCATCAGTGAGTCAGGGTGGGGAGAGACCCAGTACTTC	CAISESGWGETQYF
TRBV28	TRBD2	TRBJ2-1	15	-	TGTGCCAGCATCTTATCTAGCGGAGGCCTAAATGAGCAGTTCTTC	CASILSSGGLNEQFF
TRBV6-1	-	TRBJ2-1	13	few	TGTGCCAGCAGGACTAGTGTGGTTCCTGAGCAGTTCTTC	CASRTSVVPEQFF
TRBV5-4	-	TRBJ1-6	15	-	TGTGCCAGCAGCCCAGGGGTCGGAGCGAATTCACCCCTCCACTTT	CASSPGVGANSPLHF
TRBV27	-	TRBJ2-2	17	few	TGTGCCAGCAGCCGAGGAGGCGGCTTGGGGACGGCCGGGGAGCTGTTTTTT	CASSRGGGLGTAGELFF
TRBV27	-	TRBJ1-1	12	-	TGTGCCAGCAGTCCCCGCTCTGGGGGAGCTTTCTTT	CASSPRSGGAFF
TRBV20-1	TRBD2	TRBJ2-1	11	-	TGCAGTGCAAAAAAAGCGGGAGGCGTTATCTTC	CSAKKAGGVIF
TRBV6-4	TRBD1	TRBJ1-2	15	-	TGTGCCAGCAGTCCGACAGGGTTTTTTAGCTATGGCTACACCTTC	CASSPTGFFSYGYTF
TRBV27	TRBD1	TRBJ1-2	14	-	TGTGCCAGCAGTCCGGGACAGGGGACGTTTGGCTACACCTTC	CASSPGQGTFGYTF
TRBV7-9	-	TRBJ2-1	14	-	TGTGCCAGCAGCTCCGGGGCCAAGGGACGGGAGCAGTTCTTC	CASSSGAKGREQFF
TRBV9	-	TRBJ2-2	17	-	TGTGCCAGCAGCGTAGACGCGGGACTGCCGGGCACCGGGGAGCTGTTTTTT	CASSVDAGLPGTGELFF
TRBV30	TRBD1	TRBJ1-1	12	-	TGTGCCTGGAGTGCCCGGACAGGCGCAGCTTTCTTT	CAWSARTGAAFF
TRBV7-2	TRBD2	TRBJ2-7	14	-	TGTGCCAGCAGCTCGTTCGGGAGGGCCTACGAGCAGTACTTC	CASSSFGRAYEQYF